This T cell receptor beta chain was documented in a study of blood T cell repertoires in COVID-19 (TCRdb year 2020). Broadly, across the study: The collaborator samples originated in the United States, Italy and Spain and spanned the acute and convalescent phases of COVID-19. The sample metadata nearly always contained a de-identified subject ID, COVID-19 status, age in years and sex. The material from the prospective study consisted of cDNA or gDNA derived from T cells, B-cell-depleted T cells, or PBMCs. Samples came from the ongoing ImmuneRACE study (first 160 participants) plus 1,254 subjects from 6 global collaborators. The repertoires were made available in a free public database intended to serve as a resource for research on the immune response to SARS-CoV-2. The dataset comprised deeply sampled blood TCRbeta repertoires from subjects exposed to, actively infected with, or recovered from COVID-19. Where available, HLA class I and class II types were obtained from metadata supplied by the sample provider rather than from assay-based typing.

Broader findings and caveats from the paper: Clinical and demographic metadata were provided uncurated, with the amount varying by source and participant.

TCRbeta CDR3 regions were amplified from genomic DNA by means of the immunoSEQ Assay, a bias-controlled multiplex PCR. The source study handled its data this way. Nucleated cell counts per sample were estimated from amplification of reference gene primers within the assay. Sequence reads were collapsed and filtered to measure the absolute abundance of every unique TCRbeta CDR3 rearrangement. For each sample, productive Simpson clonality was calculated as the square root of Simpson's diversity index across productive rearrangements. The immuneACCESS repertoire file appears here via TCRdb, limited to in-frame rearrangements. These files lack a portion of the clones; in checked studies, under half of the deficit traces to unresolved V genes, and the cause of the others is not known. The V and J calls and clone size were taken over from that table, and D and trimming were inferred from the DNA. Counted in this sample were a few hundred thousand clones; 82% of them appeared once. About 3% of the sample is held by the ten biggest clonotypes.

Concerning this clone: The target of this receptor is not known. No clone much larger than this one lies a single base away; base qualities are absent.

Cut back by 0 bases and 7 bases, the V and J ends lie 14 bases apart. The CDR3 holds 15 amino acids from the cysteine to the phenylalanine. The entry retains the CDR3 DNA only, 45 bases that are in frame from base 1. From the germline V gene, CDR1 is SGHRS and CDR2 is YFSETQ. The collaborating institutions used their own protocols to collect whole blood in K2EDTA tubes. For TCRbeta analysis, collaborators shipped samples as frozen whole blood, isolated PBMCs, or DNA extracted from either of those sample types. The sample taken for sequencing was peripheral blood. This receptor was identified in a woman between 18 and 29 years old with acute or convalescent COVID-19. This chain is built from TRBV5-1 and TRBJ2-1; the D segment could be TRBD2, given 6 matching bases. The CDR3 loop reads CASSLVPLAKNEQFF. At the DNA level, the sequence is TGCGCCAGCAGCTTGGTGCCACTAGCCAAGAATGAGCAGTTCTTC.